These 17 T cell receptor beta chains were all obtained from the same sample, sequenced in a study of T cell repertoires in cytomegalovirus infection. TCRdb reprocessed the reads with MiXCR, giving one entry per CDR3 protein. The sample has about 530,000 distinct CDR3 sequences, about 25% seen once. Sequenced input: PBMCs. The origin of the receptors is a human donor in good health (CMV status not recorded). Some clones in this sample may be carry-over from other donors' samples.

The chain uses TRBV7-8 and TRBJ2-1; D is unclear. From germline, CDR1 is SGHVS and CDR2 FQNEAQ. The CDR3 loop spans 13 amino acids. V was trimmed by 1 base and J by 12 bases, leaving 13 bases between them. The CDR3 here is CASSLGWQSGQFF. The CDR3 bases are TGTGCCAGCAGCTTAGGGTGGCAATCGGGGCAGTTCTTC.

This chain uses TRBV20-1 with TRBJ1-5, with D possibly matching TRBD1 (5 bases). CDR1 and CDR2 (germline): DFQATT, SNEGSKA (reference sequence). CDR3 length: 13 residues. Trimming stripped 6 bases from V and 3 bases from J, with 12 bases between. The CDR3 sequence: CSARQTINQPQHF. CDR3 coding DNA: TGCAGTGCCCGACAGACTATCAATCAGCCCCAGCATTTT.

This clonotype was observed at least ten times. The rearrangement uses TRBV7-2 and TRBJ2-3; TRBD1 aligns across 10 bases. CDR1 SGHTA and CDR2 FQGNSA come from the germline V gene. Losses at the gene ends were 8 bases for V and 5 bases for J; bases not matched to a gene: 4. This CDR3 has 13 amino acids. For the CDR3, the DNA is TGTGCCAGCGGACAGGGGGGGGAAGATACGCAGTATTTT. Amino acid sequence: CASGQGGEDTQYF.

CDR3 sequence: CSVVSVGNTEAFF. The DNA for the CDR3 is TGCAGCGTTGTGTCGGTCGGGAACACTGAAGCTTTCTTT. The V and J genes are TRBV29-1 and TRBJ1-1, with D unclear. The CDR3 has 13 residues. Per the germline V gene, CDR1 is SQVTM and CDR2 is ANQGSEA. Between the trimmed V and J ends, which lost 4 bases and 1 base, there was a span of 10 bases.

The rearrangement uses TRBV29-1 and TRBJ2-2; D is uncertain. Deletions cut 6 bases from V and 8 bases from J, with 16 bases between. The CDR3 consists of 13 residues. Germline loops: CDR1 SQVTM, CDR2 ANQGSEA. The DNA for the CDR3 is TGCAGCGTGAAAGAAGTGGGTTTTGGGGAGCTGTTTTTT. It encodes CSVKEVGFGELFF.

This clonotype was seen repeatedly, ten times or more. The chain uses TRBV10-3 and TRBJ1-1; 10 bases agree with TRBD1. The CDR3 sequence is 14 residues long. Per germline, CDR1 ENHRY and CDR2 SYGVKD. With V trimmed by 6 bases and J by 1 base, 2 bases remained unmatched. CDR3: CAISGQGGNTEAFF. The CDR3 region has the DNA TGTGCCATCAGCGGACAGGGGGGGAACACTGAAGCTTTCTTT.

This clonotype was observed a handful of times. At one end, the junction sequence differs from germline, possibly due to a read error. This chain joins TRBV7-7 and TRBJ2-1; TRBD2 matches 9 bases. The CDR3 loop spans 15 amino acids. The V gene's germline CDR1 is SSHAT and CDR2 FNYEAQ (reference sequence). The CDR3 coding sequence is TGTGCTAGCAGCCCCGTGTTAGCGGGAGTCAATGAGCAGTTCTTC. Protein sequence: CASSPVLAGVNEQFF.

This clonotype was picked up a small number of times. The chain combines TRBV11-3 with TRBJ1-2; D is possibly TRBD1 (6 bases). Trimming removed 5 bases from V and 2 bases from J, with 12 bases in between. This CDR3 has 14 residues. Germline CDR1 is SGHNT and CDR2 is YENEEA. CDR3 amino acids: CASSPRDKNYGYTF. CDR3 nucleotide sequence: TGTGCCAGCAGCCCACGGGACAAGAACTATGGCTACACCTTC.

The J gene is TRBJ2-1, the V gene TRBV29-1, with 7 bases lining up with TRBD2. This CDR3 contains 15 residues. The ends lost 8 bases at V and 10 bases at J; junction bases unmatched: 20. The V gene's germline CDR1 is SQVTM and CDR2 ANQGSEA. The CDR3 coding sequence is TGCAGCTCCTCCCGCGGGGGAGCGGGACGACGGGAGCAGTTCTTC. Its translation is CSSSRGGAGRREQFF.

This clonotype was observed many times. The rearrangement links TRBV5-5 to TRBJ2-1; 9 bases align to TRBD1. CDR3 length equals 15 residues. After removal of 4 bases from V and 1 base from J, the junction contained 3 bases not matched to a gene. Germline loops: CDR1 SGHKS, CDR2 YYEKEE (reference sequence). Here the CDR3 DNA reads TGTGCCAGCAGCCGGGACAGGGTTTCCTACAATGAGCAGTTCTTC. Translating it yields CASSRDRVSYNEQFF.

In the case of this clonotype: Since a much larger clone is just one base distant, this may be a read error. This chain links TRBV7-9 with TRBJ2-5; 7 positions agree with TRBD2. There are 16 residues in the CDR3. The germline CDR1 and CDR2 sequences are SEHNR and FQNEAQ (reference sequence). The CDR3 DNA reads TGTGCCAGCAGCCCCAATGGGGGGGGGGTAGGAGAGACCCGGTACTTC. This codes for CASSPNGGGVGETRYF.

This clonotype was picked up a small number of times. This rearrangement joins TRBV6-2 or TRBV6-3 to TRBJ2-7; weak D call: TRBD2 (6 bases). In germline, CDR1 is MNHEY, CDR2 SVGEGT. Trimming removed 5 bases at V and 2 bases at J, with 22 bases between. This CDR3 region has 17 residues. The CDR3 spells CASSPHLLGRGTYEQYF. The CDR3 region has the DNA TGTGCCAGCAGTCCCCACCTACTCGGGAGAGGAACCTACGAGCAGTACTTC.

CDR3 sequence reads: CATSSGLAVAKNIQYF. The CDR3 bases are TGTGCCACCAGCAGCGGACTAGCGGTAGCCAAAAACATTCAGTACTTC. The genes are TRBV15 and TRBJ2-4; 10 positions agree with TRBD2. CDR1 and CDR2 (germline): LNHNV, YYDKDF (reference sequence). This CDR3 has 16 amino acids. V lost 3 bases and J lost 0; bases outside the gene matches: 2.

This clonotype was counted a few times. The CDR3 nucleotides are TGCAGCGTTGATCGAGGACTCAACAATGAGCAGTTCTTC. This translates into CSVDRGLNNEQFF. This chain uses TRBV29-1 with TRBJ2-1; possibly TRBD2 for D (5 bases). The CDR3 loop spans 13 amino acids. Germline loops: CDR1 SQVTM, CDR2 ANQGSEA. V lost 3 bases, J lost 5 bases, and 11 bases lay in between.

This clonotype was found a few times. V and J are TRBV14 and TRBJ2-5; D call uncertain. The CDR3 is made up of 14 amino acids. Trimming pared 1 base from V and 5 bases from J, leaving 11 bases between. Germline V gene data show CDR1 as SGHDN and CDR2 as FVKESK. CDR3 protein: CASSQVPREETQYF. CDR3 nucleotides: TGTGCCAGCAGCCAAGTACCTAGAGAGGAGACCCAGTACTTC. Filled out from reference TRBV14 and TRBJ2-5, the complete variable domain reads EAGVTQFPSHSVIEKGQTVTLRCDPISGHDNLYWYRRVMGKEIKFLLHFVKESKQDESGMPNNRFLAERTGGTYSTLKVQPAELEDSGVYFCASSQVPREETQYFGPGTRLLVL.

The rearrangement joins TRBV12-3 or TRBV12-4 to TRBJ1-2, with TRBD1 as a possible D gene (6 bases). V lost 7 bases, J lost 8 bases, and 14 bases lay in between. The CDR3 covers 12 residues. CDR3 in DNA: TGTGCCAGCACCCTAGACAGGTCGGGCTACACCTTC. Its translation: CASTLDRSGYTF.

This clonotype has only one observation. The rearrangement joins TRBV12-3 or TRBV12-4 to TRBJ2-7, with D unresolved. V was trimmed by 5 bases and J by 2 bases, leaving 10 bases between them. The CDR3 runs 13 residues. The CDR3 DNA follows: TGTGCCAGCAGTAAGGGCTCGACCTACGAGCAGTACTTC. It yields the protein CASSKGSTYEQYF.